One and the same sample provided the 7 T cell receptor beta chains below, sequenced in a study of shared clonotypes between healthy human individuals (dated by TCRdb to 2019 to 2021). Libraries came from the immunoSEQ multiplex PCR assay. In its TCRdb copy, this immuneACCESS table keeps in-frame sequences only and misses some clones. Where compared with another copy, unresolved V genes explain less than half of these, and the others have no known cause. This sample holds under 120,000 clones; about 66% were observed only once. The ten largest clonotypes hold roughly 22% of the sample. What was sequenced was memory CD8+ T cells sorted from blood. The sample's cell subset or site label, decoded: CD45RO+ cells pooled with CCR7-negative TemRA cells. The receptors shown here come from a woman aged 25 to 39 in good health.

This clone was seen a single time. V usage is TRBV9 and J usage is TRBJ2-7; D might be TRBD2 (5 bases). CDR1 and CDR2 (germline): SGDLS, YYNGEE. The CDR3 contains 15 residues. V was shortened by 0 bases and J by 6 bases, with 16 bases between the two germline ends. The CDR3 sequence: CASSVAPDFNFEQYF. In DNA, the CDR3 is TGTGCCAGCAGCGTAGCTCCGGACTTTAATTTCGAGCAGTACTTC.

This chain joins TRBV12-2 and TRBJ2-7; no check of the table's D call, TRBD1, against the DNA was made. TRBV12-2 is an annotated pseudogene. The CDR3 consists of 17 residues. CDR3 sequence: CASRLVTDRANSYEQYF. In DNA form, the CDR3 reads TGTGCAAGTCGCTTAGTTACCGACAGGGCTAACTCCTACGAGCAGTACTTC.

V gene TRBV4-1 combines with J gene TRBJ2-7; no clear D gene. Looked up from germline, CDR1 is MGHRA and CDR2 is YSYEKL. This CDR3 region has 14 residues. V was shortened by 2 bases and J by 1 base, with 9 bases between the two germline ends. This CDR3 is CASSQPGRSYEQYF. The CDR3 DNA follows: TGCGCCAGCAGCCAACCCGGGCGTTCCTACGAGCAGTACTTC.

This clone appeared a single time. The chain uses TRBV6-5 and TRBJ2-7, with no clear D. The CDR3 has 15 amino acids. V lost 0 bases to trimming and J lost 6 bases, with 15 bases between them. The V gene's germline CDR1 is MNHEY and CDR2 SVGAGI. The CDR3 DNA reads TGTGCCAGCAGTTACTCGGTACAACCGCCGGGCGAGCAGTACTTC. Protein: CASSYSVQPPGEQYF.

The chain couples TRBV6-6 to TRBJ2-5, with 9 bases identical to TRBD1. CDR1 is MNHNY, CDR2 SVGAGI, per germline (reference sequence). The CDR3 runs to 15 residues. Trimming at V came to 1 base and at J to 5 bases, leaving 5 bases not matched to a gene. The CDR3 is CASSYWRDRAETQYF. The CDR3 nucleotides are TGTGCCAGCAGTTACTGGAGGGACAGGGCGGAGACCCAGTACTTC.

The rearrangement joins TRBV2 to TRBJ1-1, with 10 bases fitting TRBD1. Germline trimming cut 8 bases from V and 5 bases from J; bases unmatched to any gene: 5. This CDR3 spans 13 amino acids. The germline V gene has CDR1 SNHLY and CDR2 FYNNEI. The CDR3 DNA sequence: TGTGCCAGCGTGGACAGGGGGTCAACTGAAGCTTTCTTT. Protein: CASVDRGSTEAFF.

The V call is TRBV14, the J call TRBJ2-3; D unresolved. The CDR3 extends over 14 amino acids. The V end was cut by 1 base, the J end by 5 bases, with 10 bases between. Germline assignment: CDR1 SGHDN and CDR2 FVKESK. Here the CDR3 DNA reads TGTGCCAGCAGCCAAGTCCCCCCCCGAGATACGCAGTATTTT. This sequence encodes CASSQVPPRDTQYF. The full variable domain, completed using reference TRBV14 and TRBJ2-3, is EAGVTQFPSHSVIEKGQTVTLRCDPISGHDNLYWYRRVMGKEIKFLLHFVKESKQDESGMPNNRFLAERTGGTYSTLKVQPAELEDSGVYFCASSQVPPRDTQYFGPGTRLTVL.